Each of the 12 T cell receptor beta chains below was sequenced from the same sample in a study of shared clonotypes between healthy human individuals. Some clones are missing from TCRdb's copy, which holds only in-frame ones; the method was immunoSEQ multiplex PCR. Of approximately 1,000,000 clones listed, about 80% are singletons. Material: memory CD4+ T cells from PBMCs. The subset here: CD45RA-negative fraction. These TCRs come from a man between 18 and 35 years old in good health. Some clones in this sample may be carry-over from other donors' samples.

This clone was observed once. The V and J genes are TRBV4-1 and TRBJ1-2, with 7 bases fitting TRBD1. Trimming cost V 8 bases and J 4 bases; bases outside gene matches: 7. In germline, CDR1 is MGHRA, CDR2 YSYEKL. The CDR3 has 13 amino acids. CDR3 residues: CASRPTGAYGYTF. The CDR3 DNA reads TGCGCCAGCCGACCCACAGGGGCCTATGGCTACACCTTC.

This chain connects TRBV29-1 to TRBJ2-5, with 7 positions matching TRBD2. Near its end, the DNA agrees better with TRBJ2-7, so the J call may be wrong. Germline V lookup: CDR1 SQVTM, CDR2 ANQGSEA. The CDR3 loop spans 13 amino acids. The CDR3 DNA sequence: TGCAGCGCCGCCCGTCTGGCGGGAGACGAGCAGTACTTC. Translating it yields CSAARLAGDEQYF.

Only a few counts were recorded for this clone. A clone one base away is much larger, so this may be a read error. The same CDR3 is also encoded by other DNA sequences in this sample. This chain links TRBV7-3 with TRBJ1-1; no clear D. V was cut by 0 bases and J by 3 bases, with 5 bases left in between. The CDR3 covers 13 residues. Germline assignment: CDR1 SGHTA and CDR2 FQGTGA. This chain's CDR3 is CASSLTRDTEAFF. The CDR3 bases are TGTGCCAGCAGCTTAACACGGGACACTGAAGCTTTCTTT.

This sequence joins TRBV5-1 and TRBJ2-7; a possible D gene is TRBD2 (5 bases). The CDR3 is made up of 17 amino acids. Germline lookup yields CDR1 SGHRS and CDR2 YFSETQ. Between the trimmed V and J ends, which lost 3 bases and 3 bases, there was a span of 22 bases. The CDR3 bases are TGCGCCAGCAGCTCAGCCCCCCCTTTCAGCGGAAGCTACGAGCAGTACTTC. This sequence encodes CASSSAPPFSGSYEQYF.

The rearrangement joins TRBV2 to TRBJ2-1; D perhaps matches TRBD1 (6 bases). Between the trimmed V and J ends, which lost 7 bases and 3 bases, there was a span of 16 bases. The CDR3 is 15 amino acids. CDR1 and CDR2 (germline): SNHLY, FYNNEI. CDR3: CASTRDNPYYNEQFF. The CDR3 nucleotides read TGTGCCAGCACTAGGGACAACCCGTACTACAATGAGCAGTTCTTC.

The rearrangement uses TRBV9 and TRBJ2-1; D possibly corresponds to TRBD1 (5 bases). CDR1 SGDLS and CDR2 YYNGEE come from the germline V gene. The V gene lost 0 bases and the J gene lost 9 bases, with 13 bases spanning the gap. The CDR3 is 14 residues long. DNA of the CDR3: TGTGCCAGCAGCGTAGTTGCAGGGCCAGGTGAGCAGTTCTTC. Protein sequence: CASSVVAGPGEQFF.

This clone was counted a few times. The sample has other DNA sequences that encode this CDR3 too. The V call is TRBV28, the J call TRBJ2-7; D is unclear. V was shortened by 5 bases and J by 4 bases, with 3 bases between the two germline ends. The CDR3 is 10 amino acids. Germline assignment: CDR1 MDHEN and CDR2 SYDVKM. CDR3 sequence reads: CASSRYEQYF. The CDR3 nucleotides are TGTGCCAGCAGTAGGTACGAGCAGTACTTC.

This sequence joins TRBV28 and TRBJ2-6; D uncertain. Germline-derived CDR1 and CDR2 are MDHEN and SYDVKM. V was clipped by 8 bases and J by 0 bases, with 11 bases between them. The CDR3 extends over 15 amino acids. The CDR3: CASSRASSGANVLTF. DNA for the CDR3: TGTGCCAGCTCAAGGGCTAGCTCTGGGGCCAACGTCCTGACTTTC.

The chain combines TRBV2 with TRBJ2-1; D is perhaps TRBD1 (6 bases). Between the trimmed V and J ends, which lost 3 bases and 4 bases, there was a span of 16 bases. Germline-derived CDR1 and CDR2 are SNHLY and FYNNEI. The CDR3 contains 16 residues. The chain's CDR3 is CASSDMGALGYNEQFF. The CDR3 DNA follows: TGTGCCAGCAGTGATATGGGGGCCCTAGGGTACAATGAGCAGTTCTTC.

The chain is built from TRBV10-3 and TRBJ1-1; D possibly corresponds to TRBD1 (5 bases). This CDR3 contains 16 residues. Germline CDR1 is ENHRY and CDR2 is SYGVKD. Trimming took off 6 bases at V and 2 bases at J, with 19 bases between the two ends. In DNA form, the CDR3 reads TGTGCCATCAGGGGGGGGACGGGGCTTAAAAACACTGAAGCTTTCTTT. It yields the protein CAIRGGTGLKNTEAFF.

This chain joins TRBV6-1 and TRBJ2-7, with 13 bases lining up with TRBD2. CDR3 length: 15 amino acids. CDR1 and CDR2 from the germline V gene are MNHNS and SASEGT. V trimming: 4 bases; J trimming: 6 bases; junction bases outside the gene matches: 6. In DNA, the CDR3 is TGTGCCAGCAGTGCCTGGACTAGCGGGAGAAGCGAGCAGTACTTC. It yields the protein CASSAWTSGRSEQYF.

The chain employs TRBV5-1 and TRBJ2-3, with D perhaps assigned TRBD1 or TRBD2 (5 bases each). V gave up 3 bases and J gave up 5 bases, with 19 bases separating them. Germline V lookup: CDR1 SGHRS, CDR2 YFSETQ. The length of the CDR3 is 16 residues. Here the CDR3 reads CASSSAGAKPGDTQYF. The CDR3 nucleotides are TGCGCCAGCAGCTCCGCCGGGGCAAAGCCGGGAGATACGCAGTATTTT.